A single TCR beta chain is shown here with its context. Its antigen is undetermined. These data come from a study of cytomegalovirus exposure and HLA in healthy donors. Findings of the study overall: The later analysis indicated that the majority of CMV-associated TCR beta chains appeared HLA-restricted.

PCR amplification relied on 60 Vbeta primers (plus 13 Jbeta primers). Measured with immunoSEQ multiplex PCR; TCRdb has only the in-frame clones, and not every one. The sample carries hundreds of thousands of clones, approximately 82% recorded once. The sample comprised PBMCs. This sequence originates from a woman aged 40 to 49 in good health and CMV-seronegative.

The CDR3 region is CATFTPGQGDSPLHF. CDR3 bases: TGTGCCACCTTTACCCCGGGACAGGGGGATTCACCCCTCCACTTT. The gene calls are TRBV5-4 and TRBJ1-6, with 11 bases matching TRBD1. V gave up 9 bases and J gave up 8 bases; unmatched junction bases: 10. This CDR3 spans 15 amino acids. The germline V gene encodes CDR1 SGHNT and CDR2 YYREEE (reference sequence).